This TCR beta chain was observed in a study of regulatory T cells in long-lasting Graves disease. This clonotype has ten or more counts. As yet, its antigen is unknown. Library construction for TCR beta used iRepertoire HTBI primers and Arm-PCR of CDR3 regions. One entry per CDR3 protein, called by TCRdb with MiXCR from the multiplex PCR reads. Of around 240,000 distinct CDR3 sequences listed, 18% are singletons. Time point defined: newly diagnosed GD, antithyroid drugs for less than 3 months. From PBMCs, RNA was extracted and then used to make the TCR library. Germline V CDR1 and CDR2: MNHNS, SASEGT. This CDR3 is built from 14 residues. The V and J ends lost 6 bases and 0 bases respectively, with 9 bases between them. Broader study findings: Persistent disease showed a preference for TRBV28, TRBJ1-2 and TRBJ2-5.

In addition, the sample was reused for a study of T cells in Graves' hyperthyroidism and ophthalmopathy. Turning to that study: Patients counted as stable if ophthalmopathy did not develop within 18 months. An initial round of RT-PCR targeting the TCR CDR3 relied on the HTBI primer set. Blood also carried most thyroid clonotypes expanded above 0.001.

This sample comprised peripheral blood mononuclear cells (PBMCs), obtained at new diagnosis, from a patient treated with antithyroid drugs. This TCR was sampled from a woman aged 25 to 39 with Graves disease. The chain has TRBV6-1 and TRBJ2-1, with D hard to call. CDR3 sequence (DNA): TGTGCCAGCAGCTTCACGAGCTCCTACAATGAGCAGTTCTTC. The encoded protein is CASSFTSSYNEQFF.